These T cell receptor beta chains were read from a single sample in a study of T-cell memory formation after mild COVID-19. TCRdb independently ran MiXCR on the 5' RACE reads; one entry per CDR3 protein. The sample has about 340,000 distinct CDR3 sequences; 10% to 15% are singletons. The sequencing input was PBMCs or a T cell subset sorted from them (not recorded which). All receptors come from a young man who had mild COVID-19 (a few samples of this study predate the infection). Cell type and time point are not known. CDR3s include the opening cysteine and the closing phenylalanine or tryptophan. A D gene is named only where the DNA matches it firmly. Size is omitted from some rows. Given values are once, few, many or a class for expanded clones.

J gene | clone size | D gene | V gene | CDR3 DNA | CDR3 protein
TRBJ2-7 | NA | NA | TRBV25-1 | TGTGCCAGCAGTGCCGCAGGCAGGGAGCAGTACTTC | CASSAAGREQYF
TRBJ2-2 | few | TRBD1 | TRBV11-2 | TGTGCCAGCAGTCGTCGGACAGGGGGCGACACCGGGGAGCTGTTTTTT | CASSRRTGGDTGELFF
TRBJ2-5 | many | NA | TRBV12-3/TRBV12-4 | TGTGCCAGCAGTTTGTGGGGCACGGAAGAGACCCAGTACTTC | CASSLWGTEETQYF
TRBJ1-4 | NA | TRBD1 | TRBV29-1 | TGCAGCGTTGAAGACGGGACAGCCCCAGAAAAACTGTTTTTT | CSVEDGTAPEKLFF
TRBJ2-1 | many | TRBD1 | TRBV12-3/TRBV12-4 | TGTGCCAGCAGTTCAACAGGGGATCAGAGGGATGAGCAGTTCTTC | CASSSTGDQRDEQFF
TRBJ1-2 | NA | NA | TRBV6-2/TRBV6-3 | TGTGCCAGCAGCTCCCCGGGGGGACATGGCTACACCTTC | CASSSPGGHGYTF
TRBJ2-3 | NA | TRBD1 | TRBV5-1 | TGCGCCAGCAGCTCCTCCGGACAGGGGGCAGATACGCAGTATTTT | CASSSSGQGADTQYF
TRBJ2-3 | NA | NA | TRBV14 | TGTGCCAGCAGCCCGTTCTTCCCAGGGACAGATACGCAGTATTTT | CASSPFFPGTDTQYF
TRBJ2-3 | few | NA | TRBV27 | TGTGCCAGCAGTTTAAACAGGCTCCCGGGCACAGATACGCAGTATTTT | CASSLNRLPGTDTQYF
TRBJ1-4 | few | TRBD1 | TRBV7-6 | TGTGCCAGCAGCCAGCCCGGGACAGGGGTCTATGAAAAACTGTTTTTT | CASSQPGTGVYEKLFF
TRBJ2-5 | NA | NA | TRBV6-5 | TGTGCCAGCAGTTACTCGTTGGTGAGCCAAGAGACCCAGTACTTC | CASSYSLVSQETQYF
TRBJ2-2 | few | NA | TRBV6-5 | TGTGCCAGCAGTTATGGGGGCCCCACCGGGGAGCTGTTTTTT | CASSYGGPTGELFF
TRBJ2-1 | few | NA | TRBV20-1 | TGCAGTGCTAGTATCGTCAGGGTGCCTCGCGATGAGCAGTTCTTC | CSASIVRVPRDEQFF
TRBJ2-4 | few | NA | TRBV25-1 | TGTGCCAGCAGTGACTCACGGGGGCTCAACATTCAGTACTTC | CASSDSRGLNIQYF
TRBJ1-2 | few | NA | TRBV4-3 | TGCGCCAGCAGCCAAGGATTAAGCGGGGGAGAGGACTATGGCTACACCTTC | CASSQGLSGGEDYGYTF
TRBJ2-2 | many | NA | TRBV20-1 | TGCAGTGCTCCGGGAAGGACCGGGGAGCTGTTTTTT | CSAPGRTGELFF
TRBJ2-5 | few | NA | TRBV4-1 | TGCGCCAGCAGCCAGGGACCGACCTCCCAAGAGACCCAGTACTTC | CASSQGPTSQETQYF
TRBJ1-5 | NA | NA | TRBV12-3/TRBV12-4 | TGTGCCAGCAGTCTTCAGCTAAATCAGCCCCAGCATTTT | CASSLQLNQPQHF
TRBJ1-5 | few | NA | TRBV21-1 | TGTGCCAGCACCCCTAGAGGGGGGCTTAGCAATCAGCCCCAGCATTTT | CASTPRGGLSNQPQHF
TRBJ1-1 | few | NA | TRBV5-1 | TGCGCCACCTCCAGGGAGGGGGGGGACACTGAAGCTTTCTTT | CATSREGGDTEAFF
TRBJ1-1 | NA | NA | TRBV6-1 | TGTGCCAGCAGTAGGGGAGGCCTTAGGACTGAAGCTTTCTTT | CASSRGGLRTEAFF
TRBJ1-1 | few | NA | TRBV6-2/TRBV6-3 | TGTGCCAGCAGTTACCCTCGACTGAAGGAGATGAACACTGAAGCTTTCTTT | CASSYPRLKEMNTEAFF
TRBJ2-7 | many | TRBD2 | TRBV7-2 | TGTGCCAGCAGCCTTCAAGCGGGGGCCCCCTACGAGCAGTACTTC | CASSLQAGAPYEQYF
TRBJ1-2 | NA | NA | TRBV4-1 | TGCGCCAGCATCCAAGTCCTGGGGGGCTACACCTTC | CASIQVLGGYTF
TRBJ2-5 | many | NA | TRBV7-2 | TGTGCCAGCAGCTTCTCACACAGCCAAGAGACCCAGTACTTC | CASSFSHSQETQYF
TRBJ2-5 | NA | NA | TRBV6-2/TRBV6-3 | TGTGCCAGCAGAAAAGGGACCCAGCGGCAAGAGACCCAGTACTTC | CASRKGTQRQETQYF
TRBJ1-5 | few | NA | TRBV11-2 | TGTGCCAGCAGCTTAGATAATCGACAGCCCCAGCATTTT | CASSLDNRQPQHF
TRBJ1-2 | once | TRBD1 | TRBV12-3/TRBV12-4 | TGTGCCAGCAGCATGGACAGGAACAACTATGGCTACACCTTC | CASSMDRNNYGYTF
TRBJ2-4 | NA | TRBD1 | TRBV27 | TGTGCCAGCAGTTTATTGGGGACAGGGGGAAACATTCAGTACTTC | CASSLLGTGGNIQYF
TRBJ1-3 | NA | NA | TRBV2 | TGTGCCAGCAGTGTCTCGGACGGCTCTGGAAACACCATATATTTT | CASSVSDGSGNTIYF
TRBJ2-7 | NA | NA | TRBV7-3 | TGTGCCAGCAGCTTAAGAACGGGGGAACAGACCTACGAGCAGTACTTC | CASSLRTGEQTYEQYF
TRBJ2-3 | NA | NA | TRBV5-1 | TGCGCCAGCAGCTTGGACGTCGGCCCCACAGATACGCAGTATTTT | CASSLDVGPTDTQYF
TRBJ2-3 | few | NA | TRBV5-4 | TGTGCCAGCAGCTCCCTCATCCCTAGCACAGATACGCAGTATTTT | CASSSLIPSTDTQYF
TRBJ1-4 | few | NA | TRBV5-1 | TGCGCCAGCAGCCTAGGACTGTTTCAAAAACTGTTTTTT | CASSLGLFQKLFF
TRBJ2-3 | few | NA | TRBV5-1 | TGCGCCAGCAGCTTGATACCGTCCAGACTAAACACGGATACGCAGTATTTT | CASSLIPSRLNTDTQYF
TRBJ2-3 | few | TRBD2 | TRBV5-1 | TGCGCCAGCAGCTTGGCGGGGACTAGCGGAGCGGGAGATACGCAGTATTTT | CASSLAGTSGAGDTQYF
TRBJ2-5 | few | NA | TRBV11-2 | TGTGCCAGCAGCCCGAGTCCGGGCCCGATAGGGGAGACCCAGTACTTC | CASSPSPGPIGETQYF
TRBJ1-5 | NA | NA | TRBV12-3/TRBV12-4 | TGTGCCAGCAGTTTAGGAGTCAGGGGAAGTCAGCCCCAGCATTTT | CASSLGVRGSQPQHF
TRBJ2-7 | few | NA | TRBV6-2/TRBV6-3 | TGTGCCAGCAGTTACACAGGGGAGCAGTACTTC | CASSYTGEQYF
TRBJ2-7 | NA | NA | TRBV7-9 | TGTGCCAGCAGCTTCATCCCCGGGACGGACTCCTACGAGCAGTACTTC | CASSFIPGTDSYEQYF
TRBJ2-7 | many | TRBD1 | TRBV4-2 | TGTGCCAGCAGCCAAGATCCAGGGGGACGTAGCTCCTACGAGCAGTACTTC | CASSQDPGGRSSYEQYF